This TCR beta chain was captured in a study of blood T cell repertoires in COVID-19. Study information: Acute-phase and convalescent COVID-19 samples originated in the United States, Italy and Spain. In each case, the material was cDNA or gDNA derived from T cells, B-cell-depleted T cells, or PBMCs.

Those enrolled in Seattle joined during active infection and were followed longitudinally afterward. The authors' processing: Amplifying reference gene primers gave estimates of nucleated cell counts. Some clones are missing from TCRdb's copy, which holds only in-frame ones; the method was immunoSEQ multiplex PCR. The D gene and trimming were derived from the DNA, and the V and J assignments and clone size from that table. The data hold 440,000 or so clones, with about 91% observed a single time. Germline V gives CDR1 GTSNPN, CDR2 SVGIG (reference sequence). J lost 1 base, V lost 4 bases, and 9 bases had no gene match. The length of the CDR3 is 16 residues.

The sequencing input was peripheral blood. The chain is built from TRBV30 and TRBJ1-1; 10 bases line up with TRBD1. The sequence was obtained from a woman aged 35 to 49 with COVID-19, enrolled during active disease. CDR3 in DNA: TGTGCCTGGACCCCCGGGACAGGGGTCCCGAACACTGAAGCTTTCTTT. Translated, it gives CAWTPGTGVPNTEAFF.